The 26 T cell receptor beta chains in this list originate from one sample, sequenced in a study of beta chain features in type 1 diabetes. Reverse transcribing all isolated RNA meant expressed TCRB transcripts were sequenced. TCRdb's copy holds only in-frame clones and misses some; the assay was immunoSEQ multiplex PCR. This table holds 150,000 to 200,000 clones, 6% to 9% found once. Study-wide findings and caveats: A moderate, significant TCRB CDR3 shortening appeared in type 1 diabetes across four CD4+ subsets.

Their target antigens are unknown. Source material: central memory CD4+ T cells from blood. The receptors were sampled from a man aged 18-30 years with type 1 diabetes.

This clone was found a few times. This sequence joins TRBV27 and TRBJ1-2; TRBD1 might be the D (5 bases). The V and J ends lost 5 bases and 6 bases respectively, with 10 bases between them. There are 12 residues in the CDR3. Germline assignment: CDR1 MNHEY and CDR2 SMNVEV (reference sequence). The chain's CDR3 is CASSQGIDGYTF. The DNA for the CDR3 is TGTGCCAGCAGTCAGGGTATCGATGGCTACACCTTC.

This chain uses TRBV14 with TRBJ2-3; D might be TRBD2 (6 bases). This CDR3 is 16 amino acids long. V dropped 4 bases and J dropped 6 bases, with 20 bases sitting between them. Germline V CDR1 and CDR2: SGHDN, FVKESK. The CDR3 loop reads CASSPPSLGRQDTQYF. The CDR3 nucleotides are TGTGCCAGCAGCCCCCCGTCTTTGGGGAGGCAGGATACGCAGTATTTT. Full variable domain (rest looked up from reference TRBV14 and TRBJ2-3): EAGVTQFPSHSVIEKGQTVTLRCDPISGHDNLYWYRRVMGKEIKFLLHFVKESKQDESGMPNNRFLAERTGGTYSTLKVQPAELEDSGVYFCASSPPSLGRQDTQYFGPGTRLTVL.

The chain recombines TRBV30 with TRBJ2-5, with D tentatively TRBD2 (5 bases). This CDR3 comprises 16 residues. Germline lookup yields CDR1 GTSNPN and CDR2 SVGIG (reference sequence). With 0 bases removed from V and 7 bases from J, the gap between germline ends came to 21 bases. The CDR3 DNA is TGTGCCTGGAGTGTACTCGGAGGTGCGCAGTCATGGACCCAGTACTTC. Translating it yields CAWSVLGGAQSWTQYF.

The chain links TRBV19 to TRBJ1-5, with D possibly TRBD1 on 5 matching bases. Trimming pared 4 bases from V and 3 bases from J, leaving 16 bases between. From germline, CDR1 is LNHDA and CDR2 SQIVND (reference sequence). The CDR3 length is 16 residues. The CDR3 sequence is CASSKGQGSLNQPQHF. In nucleotides, the CDR3 is TGTGCCAGTAGTAAGGGGCAGGGCTCCCTCAATCAGCCCCAGCATTTT. Full variable domain (rest looked up from reference TRBV19 and TRBJ1-5): DGGITQSPKYLFRKEGQNVTLSCEQNLNHDAMYWYRQDPGQGLRLIYYSQIVNDFQKGDIAEGYSVSREKKESFPLTVTSAQKNPTAFYLCASSKGQGSLNQPQHFGDGTRLSIL.

The chain carries TRBV19 and TRBJ2-5, with 10 bases lining up with TRBD1. CDR1 LNHDA and CDR2 SQIVND come from the germline V gene (reference sequence). CDR3 length: 16 amino acids. V lost 5 bases, J lost 4 bases, and 10 bases stayed unmatched. DNA of the CDR3: TGTGCCAGTAGTTCAAACCGGGACAGGGGAGGAGAGACCCAGTACTTC. Amino acids: CASSSNRDRGGETQYF.

The chain combines TRBV5-4 with TRBJ2-1; 7 bases line up with TRBD1. V trimming: 1 base; J trimming: 3 bases; junction bases outside the gene matches: 4. CDR3 length: 15 amino acids. Germline V lookup: CDR1 SGHNT, CDR2 YYREEE (reference sequence). CDR3 nucleotides: TGTGCCAGCAGCTTGAAGGGACAGCACTACAATGAGCAGTTCTTC. Protein: CASSLKGQHYNEQFF.

The chain is built from TRBV7-2 and TRBJ1-5; 7 bases align to TRBD1. The germline V gene encodes CDR1 SGHTA and CDR2 FQGNSA. Trimming removed 2 bases from V and 6 bases from J; junction bases left unmatched: 1. The CDR3 has 13 amino acids. CDR3 DNA: TGTGCCAGCAGCTTATCAGGGGGTCAGCCCCAGCATTTT. Translated, it gives CASSLSGGQPQHF. Using reference TRBV7-2 and TRBJ1-5 for the parts outside the CDR3, the full variable domain is GAGVSQSPSNKVTEKGKDVELRCDPISGHTALYWYRQSLGQGLEFLIYFQGNSAPDKSGLPSDRFSAERTGGSVSTLTIQRTQQEDSAVYLCASSLSGGQPQHFGDGTRLSIL.

This clone was found a few times. The chain links TRBV5-1 to TRBJ2-1; 9 positions match TRBD1. The ends lost 3 bases at V and 5 bases at J; junction bases unmatched: 6. The CDR3 loop spans 15 amino acids. The germline V gene has CDR1 SGHRS and CDR2 YFSETQ. The CDR3 region is CASSSRDRAHNEQFF. In DNA form, the CDR3 reads TGCGCCAGCAGCTCACGGGACAGGGCCCACAATGAGCAGTTCTTC.

The genes are TRBV27 and TRBJ2-2; 15 bases line up with TRBD2. With V trimmed by 5 bases and J by 6 bases, 7 bases remained unmatched. The CDR3 is 17 residues long. Germline loops: CDR1 MNHEY, CDR2 SMNVEV (reference sequence). CDR3 sequence (DNA): TGTGCCAGCAGTCTCGAAAGGACTAGCGGGAGGGCCGGGGAGCTGTTTTTT. It yields the protein CASSLERTSGRAGELFF.

This clone was seen a handful of times. The V call is TRBV19, the J call TRBJ2-1; 12 positions agree with TRBD2. The germline gives CDR1 LNHDA, CDR2 SQIVND (reference sequence). With V trimmed by 6 bases and J by 6 bases, 6 bases remained unmatched. The CDR3 is made up of 15 amino acids. The DNA for the CDR3 is TGTGCCAGTAGGACCGGGACTAGCGGGTTCAATGAGCAGTTCTTC. It encodes CASRTGTSGFNEQFF.

This sequence joins TRBV9 and TRBJ2-7; the match to TRBD1 covers 7 bases. The V gene's germline CDR1 is SGDLS and CDR2 YYNGEE. J lost 6 bases, V lost 5 bases, and 14 bases had no gene match. This CDR3 contains 15 residues. Here the CDR3 reads CASSPISGSGGEQYF. CDR3 coding DNA: TGTGCCAGCAGTCCAATCTCCGGGTCAGGGGGCGAGCAGTACTTC.

This sequence joins TRBV27 and TRBJ2-7; TRBD2 might be the D (5 bases). The CDR3 sequence is 14 residues long. Germline V gene lookup returns CDR1 MNHEY and CDR2 SMNVEV (reference sequence). Trimming stripped 5 bases from V and 2 bases from J, with 13 bases between. CDR3 sequence reads: CASSRSGLAYEQYF. DNA of the CDR3: TGTGCCAGCAGTCGTTCAGGACTCGCCTACGAGCAGTACTTC.

This clone was seen a few times. The genes are TRBV5-4 and TRBJ2-1, with a possible D match to TRBD2 (7 bases). With 4 bases removed from V and 8 bases from J, the gap between germline ends came to 22 bases. CDR1 SGHNT and CDR2 YYREEE come from the germline V gene (reference sequence). This CDR3 contains 16 residues. The CDR3 nucleotides are TGTGCCAGCAGCCAAATGCCGGGCGGAGGGGGGGATGAGCAGTTCTTC. This gives the protein CASSQMPGGGGDEQFF.

CDR3 in amino acids: CASGTAQETQYF. CDR3 coding DNA: TGCGCCAGCGGGACAGCCCAAGAGACCCAGTACTTC. This chain links TRBV5-1 with TRBJ2-5; 7 nucleotides agree with TRBD1. Trimming at V came to 7 bases and at J to 1 base, leaving 1 base not matched to a gene. This CDR3 is built from 12 residues. Germline assignment: CDR1 SGHRS and CDR2 YFSETQ.

The chain has TRBV2 and TRBJ1-1, with D possibly matching TRBD1 (5 bases). The CDR3 has 12 amino acids. The germline V gene has CDR1 SNHLY and CDR2 FYNNEI. With 6 bases removed from V and 4 bases from J, the gap between germline ends came to 9 bases. This CDR3 reads CASRVTATEAFF. The CDR3 bases are TGTGCCAGCAGGGTGACAGCCACTGAAGCTTTCTTT.

This clone was seen a few times. The chain joins TRBV7-2 to TRBJ1-2; D gene unclear. Trimming left V 2 bases short and J 4 bases short, with 11 bases between. The CDR3 extends over 14 amino acids. CDR1 and CDR2 (germline): SGHTA, FQGNSA. The CDR3 DNA reads as TGTGCCAGCAGCTTATCGGCAGGCCGCTATGGCTACACCTTC. Amino acid sequence: CASSLSAGRYGYTF.

The sample holds many counts of this clone. The chain has TRBV28 and TRBJ1-5; weak D call: TRBD1 (6 bases). V dropped 2 bases and J dropped 4 bases, with 12 bases sitting between them. CDR1 and CDR2 (germline): MDHEN, SYDVKM. This CDR3 is built from 15 residues. CDR3 bases: TGTGCCAGCAGTTTAGCGGGGGCGGAAAATCAGCCCCAGCATTTT. Its protein product is CASSLAGAENQPQHF.

This clone was counted a few times. The chain couples TRBV6-1 to TRBJ2-5; TRBD2 matches 10 bases. Germline V CDR1 and CDR2: MNHNS, SASEGT. CDR3 length: 14 residues. V lost 7 bases to trimming and J lost 6 bases; unmatched junction nucleotides: 8. Here the CDR3 DNA reads TGTGCCAGCATCCGGACTAGCGGCCCGCAGACCCAGTACTTC. It encodes CASIRTSGPQTQYF.

This clone came up a few times. The CDR3 nucleotides read TGTGCCAGCAGCCCCCACCAACCCTTAGCGTATATCTCAGATACGCAGTATTTT. Residues: CASSPHQPLAYISDTQYF. This chain links TRBV7-2 with TRBJ2-3; tentatively, D is TRBD2 (5 bases). V gave up 5 bases and J gave up 4 bases, with 25 bases separating them. Per germline, CDR1 SGHTA and CDR2 FQGNSA. This CDR3 comprises 18 residues.

A few counts support this clone. For the CDR3, the DNA is TGTGCCAGCAGCTTGACCGGGACAGGAAACGAGCAGTACTTC. This codes for CASSLTGTGNEQYF. The chain employs TRBV5-6 and TRBJ2-7; 8 bases align to TRBD1. The CDR3 loop spans 14 amino acids. Germline lookup yields CDR1 SGHDT and CDR2 YYEEEE. The V segment lost 1 base and the J segment 5 bases; nucleotides outside the gene matches: 5.

Only a few counts were recorded for this clone. The chain carries TRBV4-2 and TRBJ2-3; 7 nucleotides match TRBD2. From germline, CDR1 is LGHNA and CDR2 YNFKEQ. V shed 1 base and J 4 bases; nucleotides not matched to a gene: 8. The CDR3 is 16 residues long. CDR3 sequence: CASSQGGLLAPDTQYF. CDR3 bases: TGTGCCAGCAGCCAAGGGGGACTACTCGCCCCAGATACGCAGTATTTT.

This clone was observed a handful of times. The J gene is TRBJ2-6, the V gene TRBV10-3, with D possibly being TRBD2 (5 bases). V was shortened by 4 bases and J by 0 bases, with 25 bases between the two germline ends. The germline V gene encodes CDR1 ENHRY and CDR2 SYGVKD. This CDR3 has 21 residues. Written as DNA, the CDR3 is TGTGCCATCAGTGGGGCCAATGGAGGCACTGAATCGTTCTCTGGGGCCAACGTCCTGACTTTC. It specifies CAISGANGGTESFSGANVLTF.

This chain joins TRBV6-5 and TRBJ1-5; a possible D gene is TRBD1 (6 bases). Germline values: CDR1 MNHEY, CDR2 SVGAGI. V lost 9 bases and J 5 bases, leaving 14 bases between the germline ends. The CDR3 contains 13 residues. The CDR3 spells CASQQGAHQPQHF. The DNA for the CDR3 is TGTGCCAGTCAACAGGGAGCTCATCAGCCCCAGCATTTT.

The rearrangement joins TRBV15 to TRBJ2-5; TRBD2 aligns across 8 bases. Germline trimming cut 5 bases from V and 5 bases from J; bases unmatched to any gene: 4. CDR3 length equals 13 residues. From germline, CDR1 is LNHNV and CDR2 YYDKDF (reference sequence). The CDR3 region has the DNA TGTGCCACCAGCGACGGGGGGGCGGAGACCCAGTACTTC. Protein sequence: CATSDGGAETQYF.

The sample holds a few counts of this clone. This rearrangement joins TRBV30 to TRBJ2-1; D call uncertain. The CDR3 sequence is 12 residues long. Germline assignment: CDR1 GTSNPN and CDR2 SVGIG (reference sequence). V dropped 0 bases and J dropped 9 bases, with 9 bases sitting between them. The CDR3 loop reads CAWSVISVEQFF. For the CDR3, the DNA is TGTGCCTGGAGTGTTATTTCCGTTGAGCAGTTCTTC.

The chain recombines TRBV7-2 with TRBJ2-3, with 10 bases fitting TRBD2. The germline gives CDR1 SGHTA, CDR2 FQGNSA. V lost 5 bases, J lost 1 base, and 6 bases stayed unmatched. The CDR3 covers 16 residues. The CDR3 DNA reads TGTGCCAGCAGCCGAGAGGGGACTAGCGGCACAGATACGCAGTATTTT. Its translation: CASSREGTSGTDTQYF. The full variable domain, its missing parts supplied by reference TRBV7-2 and TRBJ2-3, is GAGVSQSPSNKVTEKGKDVELRCDPISGHTALYWYRQSLGQGLEFLIYFQGNSAPDKSGLPSDRFSAERTGGSVSTLTIQRTQQEDSAVYLCASSREGTSGTDTQYFGPGTRLTVL.